Below are 16 T cell receptor beta chains sequenced from a single sample in a study of graft-versus-host responses after intestinal transplantation. Antigens for these TCRs are unknown. Repertoires were generated with immunoSEQ multiplex PCR, while TCRdb's copy carries only in-frame clones and drops some. The data contain about 50,000 clones, over 90% of them singletons. The sample here was unstimulated CD4+ T cells sorted from spleen or lymph node cells, taken before transplant. The receptors originated from a human donor who was the organ donor for an intestinal transplant.

For this clone: One end of the junction does not line up with germline, which may come from a read error. The genes are TRBV28 and TRBJ2-7; 10 nucleotides agree with TRBD2. Germline CDR1 reads MDHEN; CDR2 reads SYDVKM. CDR3 length: 16 amino acids. CDR3 DNA: TGCGCTAGCGGGAGTCTTATCTTAGGTCGGAACTACGAGCAGTACTTC. Protein: CASGSLILGRNYEQYF.

The V and J genes are TRBV30 and TRBJ1-2; a possible D gene is TRBD1 (5 bases). CDR3 length: 15 residues. Trimming shortened V by 0 bases and J by 4 bases, and 15 bases separated the two germline ends. Germline V gives CDR1 GTSNPN, CDR2 SVGIG (reference sequence). The CDR3: CAWSVGGPHLYGYTF. The CDR3 DNA reads as TGTGCCTGGAGTGTTGGGGGACCCCACCTCTATGGCTACACCTTC.

This chain connects TRBV28 to TRBJ1-2; perhaps TRBD1 as D (5 bases). V was pared by 7 bases and J by 7 bases, with 13 bases between. Germline V gene data show CDR1 as MDHEN and CDR2 as SYDVKM. This CDR3 has 12 residues. This CDR3 is CASTKRGGGYTF. The CDR3 DNA sequence: TGTGCCAGCACTAAGCGGGGGGGTGGCTACACCTTC.

This chain connects TRBV4-1 to TRBJ2-1; either TRBD1 or TRBD2 may supply D (5 bases each). Germline V gives CDR1 MGHRA, CDR2 YSYEKL. Trimming cost V 2 bases and J 8 bases, with 16 bases left between them. This CDR3 has 15 amino acids. CDR3 sequence (DNA): TGCGCCAGCAGCCAATCGGCCGGACGGGACGATGAGCAGTTCTTC. Translating it yields CASSQSAGRDDEQFF.

J is TRBJ2-5 and V is TRBV4-3, with 7 positions matching TRBD1. The CDR3 totals 14 residues. The germline gives CDR1 LGHNA, CDR2 YSLEER. The V and J ends lost 1 base and 2 bases, in that order; junction bases with no gene match: 1. This CDR3 reads CASSQGTGQETQYF. The CDR3 DNA reads TGCGCCAGCAGCCAAGGGACAGGACAAGAGACCCAGTACTTC.

The DNA of the CDR3 is TGCGCCAGCAGCCAACCTCTGGTGTCGAACGGCTACACCTTC. Translating it yields CASSQPLVSNGYTF. The J gene is TRBJ1-2, the V gene TRBV4-3; D call uncertain. The CDR3 runs 14 residues. Germline V lookup: CDR1 LGHNA, CDR2 YSLEER. The ends were cut back, 2 bases at V and 8 bases at J, with 15 bases in the middle.

This chain connects TRBV6-6 to TRBJ1-1, with TRBD1 matching over 8 bases. Germline CDR1 and CDR2: MNHNY and SVGAGI (reference sequence). The CDR3 has 15 residues. Trimming took 7 bases from V and 0 from J; bases not matched to a gene: 7. CDR3: CASKPPGGMNTEAFF. In DNA form, the CDR3 reads TGTGCCAGCAAACCACCAGGGGGCATGAACACTGAAGCTTTCTTT.

This sequence joins TRBV5-1 and TRBJ1-4; D call uncertain. The CDR3 covers 13 residues. Germline CDR1 SGHRS, CDR2 YFSETQ. Trimming took off 2 bases at V and 1 base at J, with 3 bases between the two ends. CDR3 nucleotide sequence: TGCGCCAGCAGCTTAATAACTAATGAAAAACTGTTTTTT. It yields the protein CASSLITNEKLFF.

V and J are TRBV10-2 and TRBJ2-1; 7 bases line up with TRBD2. Germline values: CDR1 WSHSY, CDR2 SAAADI. The CDR3 sequence is 15 residues long. V trimming: 8 bases; J trimming: 6 bases; junction bases outside the gene matches: 13. The CDR3 region has the DNA TGCGCCAGCTCGACTTGGCGGGAGTTACCCAATGAGCAGTTCTTC. Amino acid sequence: CASSTWRELPNEQFF.

DNA for the CDR3: TGTGCCAGTAGTAGAGGGACTAGCAATGAGCAGTTCTTC. Its translation is CASSRGTSNEQFF. The chain recombines TRBV19 with TRBJ2-1; TRBD2 matches 8 bases. CDR3 length equals 13 residues. V shed 4 bases and J 6 bases; nucleotides not matched to a gene: 2. The germline V gene encodes CDR1 LNHDA and CDR2 SQIVND (reference sequence).

This clone was picked up one time. The genes are TRBV7-2 and TRBJ2-5, with D hard to call. Trimming took off 0 bases at V and 1 base at J, with 3 bases between the two ends. The CDR3 consists of 13 residues. Germline CDR1 and CDR2: SGHTA and FQGNSA. CDR3 DNA sequence: TGTGCCAGCAGCTTAGCTACCCAAGAGACCCAGTACTTC. It codes for CASSLATQETQYF.

The chain employs TRBV28 and TRBJ2-6; a possible D gene is TRBD1 (6 bases). V lost 3 bases and J lost 0, with 15 bases in between. Germline V gene lookup returns CDR1 MDHEN and CDR2 SYDVKM. The CDR3 runs to 18 residues. The chain's CDR3 is CASSLIGQTSSGANVLTF. In DNA, the CDR3 is TGTGCCAGCAGTTTGATAGGACAGACATCCTCTGGGGCCAACGTCCTGACTTTC. Using reference TRBV28 and TRBJ2-6 for the parts outside the CDR3, the full variable domain is DVKVTQSSRYLVKRTGEKVFLECVQDMDHENMFWYRQDPGLGLRLIYFSYDVKMKEKGDIPEGYSVSREKKERFSLILESASTNQTSMYLCASSLIGQTSSGANVLTFGAGSRLTVL.

The chain links TRBV5-1 to TRBJ2-7; perhaps TRBD1 as D (5 bases). The CDR3 loop spans 14 amino acids. CDR1 is SGHRS and CDR2 is YFSETQ in the germline V gene. Trimming removed 0 bases from V and 1 base from J, with 8 bases in between. In DNA, the CDR3 is TGCGCCAGCAGCTTGGGTAAGGGGTCCTACGAGCAGTACTTC. Amino acids: CASSLGKGSYEQYF.

The chain recombines TRBV7-2 with TRBJ2-5; D may be TRBD1 (6 bases). The CDR3 spans 14 residues. Germline V gives CDR1 SGHTA, CDR2 FQGNSA. The V end lost 2 bases, the J end lost 2 bases, and 9 bases lay between the germline ends. Here the CDR3 reads CASSLRRGQETQYF. CDR3 bases: TGTGCCAGCAGCTTAAGAAGGGGGCAAGAGACCCAGTACTTC.

The sample holds one count of this clone. The chain couples TRBV4-3 to TRBJ2-1, with TRBD1 matching over 7 bases. V lost 1 base to trimming and J lost 7 bases; unmatched junction nucleotides: 1. Germline loops: CDR1 LGHNA, CDR2 YSLEER. The CDR3 loop spans 13 amino acids. The CDR3 sequence is CASSQVDRNEQFF. For the CDR3, the DNA is TGCGCCAGCAGCCAAGTGGACAGGAATGAGCAGTTCTTC.

This rearrangement joins TRBV5-4 to TRBJ2-5, with a weak D call TRBD1 (5 bases). The length of the CDR3 is 14 residues. V was clipped by 0 bases and J by 2 bases, with 8 bases between them. Germline lookup yields CDR1 SGHNT and CDR2 YYREEE (reference sequence). The CDR3 here is CASSLVQGQETQYF. The CDR3 DNA is TGTGCCAGCAGCTTGGTCCAGGGTCAAGAGACCCAGTACTTC.